The present TCR beta chain was sequenced within a study of pediatric ulcerative colitis. For the study at large: Disease was pancolitis in several and left-sided in two, histology-confirmed.

Regarding the study as a whole: Rectal repertoires separated controls, mild-moderate and acute severe colitis. All ulcerative colitis patients, but no controls, carried two rectal clonotypes.

Rectal tissue came from one to two pinch biopsies taken at colonoscopy. Note on this clone: Its antigen is unidentified.

The CDR3 has 14 residues. CDR1 and CDR2 (germline): SGDLS, YYNGEE. V lost 0 bases, J lost 3 bases, and 9 bases lay in between. Samples were sequenced at Survey level, maximum 500,000 reads. Clones were sequenced by immunoSEQ multiplex PCR, and TCRdb holds only the in-frame ones, with some missing. The repertoire includes about 34,000 clones, around 75% of them detected once, and less than 10% sits in the top ten. The sequence was obtained from a boy younger than 18 with severe ulcerative colitis. The sequenced sample consisted of gut tissue. V gene TRBV9 combines with J gene TRBJ1-2; possible D gene TRBD1, 6 bases. The CDR3 nucleotides read TGTGCCAGCAGCGTAGAGGGGGTCGACTATGGCTACACCTTC. Protein product: CASSVEGVDYGYTF.